The rows below give T cell receptor beta chains drawn from one sample of a study of identical twins. TCRdb re-called the 5' RACE reads through MiXCR, storing one row per CDR3 protein. The sample has hundreds of thousands of distinct CDR3 sequences; 6% to 6.5% are singletons. Material for sequencing was naive T cells sorted from blood. These receptors were taken from a man younger than 35 in good health. Each CDR3 is given with its conserved first and last residue. D genes are given only for firm matches. The size field is filled for only some rows; it gives once, few, many or a size class.

j_call	cdr3_length	clone_size	v_call	d_call	cdr3_aa	cdr3_nt
TRBJ2-3	13	-	TRBV15	-	CATSTQRTDTQYF	TGTGCCACCAGCACCCAACGGACCGATACGCAGTATTTT
TRBJ2-1	17	many	TRBV7-9	TRBD2	CASSPRLAEANYNEQFF	TGTGCCAGCAGCCCGAGACTAGCGGAGGCGAACTACAATGAGCAGTTCTTC
TRBJ1-5	17	-	TRBV4-3	TRBD1	CASSQDLTGASNQPQHF	TGCGCCAGCAGCCAAGATCTAACAGGGGCTAGCAATCAGCCCCAGCATTTT
TRBJ2-5	14	few	TRBV5-1	TRBD1	CASSLWDREETQYF	TGCGCCAGCAGCTTATGGGACAGGGAAGAGACCCAGTACTTC
TRBJ2-5	12	few	TRBV6-5	-	CASSWDGETQYF	TGTGCCAGCAGCTGGGACGGAGAGACCCAGTACTTC
TRBJ2-2	16	many	TRBV4-1	-	CASSQGGSGYTGELFF	TGCGCCAGCAGCCAAGGGGGTAGCGGTTACACCGGGGAGCTGTTTTTT
TRBJ1-6	18	many	TRBV5-1	-	CASSFRTPRSSYNSPLHF	TGCGCCAGCAGCTTTCGGACACCTAGGAGCTCCTATAATTCACCCCTCCACTTT
TRBJ2-2	15	-	TRBV7-9	-	CASSLGRPFAGELFF	TGTGCCAGCAGCTTGGGACGGCCCTTTGCCGGGGAGCTGTTTTTT
TRBJ2-3	15	many	TRBV5-1	-	CASSLENRGTDTQYF	TGCGCCAGCAGCTTGGAAAACAGGGGCACAGATACGCAGTATTTT
TRBJ1-2	18	-	TRBV10-3	-	CAISEGRALSPKSRGYTF	TGTGCCATCAGTGAGGGCCGGGCGCTGTCACCAAAATCCAGGGGCTACACCTTC
TRBJ2-3	16	many	TRBV12-3/TRBV12-4	TRBD2	CASSLEASGPTDTQYF	TGTGCCAGCAGTTTGGAGGCTAGCGGACCCACAGATACGCAGTATTTT
TRBJ1-1	12	few	TRBV11-3	-	CASSQGSAEAFF	TGTGCCAGCAGCCAAGGGAGTGCTGAAGCTTTCTTT
TRBJ2-1	12	few	TRBV11-3	-	CASSSDDREQFF	TGTGCCAGCAGCTCAGACGACCGAGAGCAGTTCTTC
TRBJ2-7	16	few	TRBV4-2	TRBD2	CASSQELGLAGLEQYF	TGTGCCAGCAGCCAAGAGCTGGGACTAGCGGGACTCGAGCAGTACTTC
TRBJ2-5	14	many	TRBV28	-	CASGNIAEWETQYF	TGTGCCAGCGGAAATATAGCGGAGTGGGAGACCCAGTACTTC
TRBJ2-3	16	-	TRBV5-5	TRBD1	CASSLLGRGNTDTQYF	TGTGCCAGCAGCTTGTTGGGCAGGGGGAACACAGATACGCAGTATTTT
TRBJ2-7	15	many	TRBV4-2	-	CASSQGGRLLYEQYF	TGTGCCAGCAGCCAAGGAGGGCGGCTACTCTACGAGCAGTACTTC
TRBJ2-3	13	few	TRBV2	-	CASTQPSTDTQYF	TGTGCCAGCACTCAGCCTAGCACAGATACGCAGTATTTT
TRBJ1-4	15	many	TRBV27	TRBD1	CASSFGDRLNEKLFF	TGTGCCAGCAGTTTCGGGGACAGGTTGAATGAAAAACTGTTTTTT
TRBJ2-2	15	few	TRBV6-2/TRBV6-3	-	CASSPHGGNTGELFF	TGTGCCAGCAGCCCCCACGGGGGAAACACCGGGGAGCTGTTTTTT
TRBJ1-6	15	few	TRBV27	-	CASSATRVGNSPLHF	TGTGCCAGCAGTGCCACGCGGGTTGGGAATTCACCCCTCCACTTT
TRBJ2-5	14	few	TRBV5-6	TRBD1	CASSLTGQGETQYF	TGTGCCAGCAGCTTGACCGGACAGGGAGAGACCCAGTACTTC